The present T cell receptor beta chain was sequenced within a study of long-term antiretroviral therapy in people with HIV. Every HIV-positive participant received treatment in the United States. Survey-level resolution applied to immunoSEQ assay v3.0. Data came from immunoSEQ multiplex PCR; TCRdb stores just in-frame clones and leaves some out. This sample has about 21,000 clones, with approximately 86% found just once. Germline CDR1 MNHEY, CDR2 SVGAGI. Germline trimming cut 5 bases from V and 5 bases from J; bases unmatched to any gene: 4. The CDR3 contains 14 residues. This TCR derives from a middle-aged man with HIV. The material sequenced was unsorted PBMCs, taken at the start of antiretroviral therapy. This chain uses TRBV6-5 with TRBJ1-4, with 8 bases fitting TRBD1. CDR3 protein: CASSPDRGNEKLFF. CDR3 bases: TGTGCCAGCAGTCCTGACAGGGGAAATGAAAAACTGTTTTTT.